These 32 T cell receptor beta chains came from one sample sequenced in a study of Ad26.COV2.S vaccination and SARS-CoV-2 variants. Stated treatment: 15 to 20 received Ad26.COV2.S at low or high dose, single or two shots; about 5 received placebo; per-sample allocation not given. Samples were taken on day 63 after the first vaccine or placebo injection. Only in-frame clones appear in the TCRdb table, and some are missing; sequencing was by immunoSEQ multiplex PCR. The top ten clones hold approximately 4% of a sample with under 550,000 clones, 88% of them seen once. Sequences were derived from peripheral blood, sampled in a trial of Ad26.COV2.S vaccine versus placebo. All receptors derive from a person between 18 and 59 years old who received the Ad26.COV2.S COVID-19 vaccine or a placebo.

This chain joins TRBV2 and TRBJ1-6; no firm D call. Trimming cost V 4 bases and J 5 bases, with 9 bases left between them. This CDR3 is built from 14 residues. Per the germline V gene, CDR1 is SNHLY and CDR2 is FYNNEI. The CDR3 DNA is TGTGCCAGCAGTGGGGTTGGGGATAATTCACCCCTCCACTTT. Translation: CASSGVGDNSPLHF. Filled out from reference TRBV2 and TRBJ1-6, the complete variable domain reads EPEVTQTPSHQVTQMGQEVILRCVPISNHLYFYWYRQILGQKVEFLVSFYNNEISEKSEIFDDQFSVERPDGSNFTLKIRSTKLEDSAMYFCASSGVGDNSPLHFGNGTRLTVT.

The CDR3 DNA sequence: TGTGCCAGCAGCGAAGGGATGACCGGGGAGCTGTTTTTT. Amino acids: CASSEGMTGELFF. The rearrangement uses TRBV9 and TRBJ2-2; the D is unclear. Per the germline V gene, CDR1 is SGDLS and CDR2 is YYNGEE. There are 13 residues in the CDR3. Trimming cost V 3 bases and J 5 bases, with 8 bases left between them.

In DNA, the CDR3 is TGTGCCAGCAGTTTCGGGACCCCCTATGGCTACACCTTC. Protein sequence: CASSFGTPYGYTF. The J gene is TRBJ1-2, the V gene TRBV7-9; a weak D match, TRBD1 (5 bases). Per the germline V gene, CDR1 is SEHNR and CDR2 is FQNEAQ (reference sequence). The CDR3 loop spans 13 amino acids. The germline V and J ends were trimmed by 6 bases and 4 bases, with 12 bases remaining between them.

V gene TRBV7-2 combines with J gene TRBJ1-5, with 10 bases aligning to TRBD1. Germline assignment: CDR1 SGHTA and CDR2 FQGNSA. The CDR3 has 16 amino acids. Trimming at V came to 5 bases and at J to 3 bases, leaving 7 bases not matched to a gene. As DNA, the CDR3 is TGTGCCAGCAGCCAAAGGGGACAGGGGACCAATCAGCCCCAGCATTTT. Its translation: CASSQRGQGTNQPQHF.

V usage is TRBV9 and J usage is TRBJ2-1; no clear D. Germline CDR1 and CDR2: SGDLS and YYNGEE. V gave up 0 bases and J gave up 0 bases, with 10 bases separating them. This CDR3 comprises 16 residues. In nucleotides, the CDR3 is TGTGCCAGCAGCGTAGGGGGAAAGAACTCCTACAATGAGCAGTTCTTC. It codes for CASSVGGKNSYNEQFF.

This clone was seen only once. This rearrangement joins TRBV19 to TRBJ2-5; D uncertain. The V end was cut by 4 bases, the J end by 1 base, with 7 bases between. The CDR3 contains 13 residues. CDR1 and CDR2 (germline): LNHDA, SQIVND (reference sequence). The CDR3 nucleotides read TGTGCCAGTAGTACCAACCTCCAAGAGACCCAGTACTTC. Translated, it gives CASSTNLQETQYF.

The V gene is TRBV6-2 or TRBV6-3, the J gene TRBJ1-4; 10 bases line up with TRBD1. Looked up from germline, CDR1 is MNHEY and CDR2 is SVGEGT. Germline trimming cut 5 bases from V and 5 bases from J; bases unmatched to any gene: 5. The CDR3 is 15 amino acids. Written as DNA, the CDR3 is TGTGCCAGCAGTCCGACAGGGGGCGAAAATGAAAAACTGTTTTTT. This codes for CASSPTGGENEKLFF.

V gene TRBV24-1 combines with J gene TRBJ2-3; TRBD2 agrees at 13 bases. Germline CDR1 reads KGHDR; CDR2 reads SFDVKD. The CDR3 totals 18 residues. V gave up 4 bases and J gave up 3 bases; unmatched junction bases: 9. The CDR3 sequence is CATSDLTSGGAGTDTQYF. CDR3 nucleotides: TGTGCCACCAGTGACCTCACTAGCGGGGGGGCGGGAACAGATACGCAGTATTTT.

This sequence joins TRBV11-3 and TRBJ2-2, with 13 bases fitting TRBD2. The CDR3 contains 16 residues. V trimming: 5 bases; J trimming: 6 bases; junction bases outside the gene matches: 6. CDR1 is SGHNT, CDR2 YENEEA, per germline. The CDR3 DNA follows: TGTGCCAGCAGCCCAAGGACTAGCGGGGGACCCGGGGAGCTGTTTTTT. It yields the protein CASSPRTSGGPGELFF.

This chain connects TRBV4-3 to TRBJ1-1; D uncertain. Between the trimmed V and J ends, which lost 1 base and 0 bases, there was a span of 3 bases. This CDR3 is 13 amino acids long. The V gene's germline CDR1 is LGHNA and CDR2 YSLEER. Written as DNA, the CDR3 is TGCGCCAGCAGCCAAGGTGTGAACACTGAAGCTTTCTTT. This translates into CASSQGVNTEAFF.

The gene calls are TRBV4-2 and TRBJ2-3; TRBD2 matches at 13 bases. This CDR3 is built from 18 residues. V dropped 4 bases and J dropped 4; count of bases not matched to a gene: 11. Per the germline V gene, CDR1 is LGHNA and CDR2 is YNFKEQ. DNA of the CDR3: TGTGCCAGCAGCCCATCGGCGGGACTAGCGGGGTGGGCAGATACGCAGTATTTT. It encodes CASSPSAGLAGWADTQYF.

The V call is TRBV27, the J call TRBJ2-7; D possibly uses TRBD1 or TRBD2 (6 bases each). Trimming removed 0 bases from V and 1 base from J, with 10 bases in between. CDR1 MNHEY and CDR2 SMNVEV come from the germline V gene (reference sequence). The CDR3 is made up of 15 amino acids. The CDR3 sequence is CASSLSRDKSYEQYF. The CDR3 DNA is TGTGCCAGCAGTTTATCGCGGGACAAATCCTACGAGCAGTACTTC.

This clone was counted a single time. The J gene is TRBJ2-3, the V gene TRBV28, with 8 bases fitting TRBD1. Germline V gene sequence: CDR1 MDHEN, CDR2 SYDVKM. Germline trimming cut 7 bases from V and 6 bases from J; bases unmatched to any gene: 18. This CDR3 comprises 17 residues. DNA of the CDR3: TGTGCCAGCACCCTGAAGGGGGCCAGGGGGCTTCGGGATACGCAGTATTTT. Its protein is CASTLKGARGLRDTQYF.

This chain links TRBV24-1 with TRBJ2-2; D perhaps matches TRBD1 (6 bases). The CDR3 runs to 15 residues. The V end was cut by 3 bases, the J end by 5 bases, with 12 bases between. The germline gives CDR1 KGHDR, CDR2 SFDVKD. The CDR3 DNA reads as TGTGCCACCAGTGATCAGGGGCTCTTTACCGGGGAGCTGTTTTTT. It translates to CATSDQGLFTGELFF.

Here the CDR3 reads CASNRRSGGSYNEQFF. In DNA form, the CDR3 reads TGTGCCAGCAACCGGAGGAGCGGGGGGTCCTACAATGAGCAGTTCTTC. V gene TRBV11-2 combines with J gene TRBJ2-1; 9 nucleotides align to TRBD2. Unmatched junction bases numbered 8, after V lost 7 bases and J lost 1 base. Germline V gene sequence: CDR1 SGHAT, CDR2 FQNNGV. CDR3 length: 16 amino acids.

The table lists this clone with a count of one. The rearrangement uses TRBV7-2 and TRBJ2-5; perhaps TRBD1 as D (5 bases). The V end lost 2 bases, the J end lost 5 bases, and 18 bases lay between the germline ends. The CDR3 is 16 amino acids. Germline CDR1 reads SGHTA; CDR2 reads FQGNSA. This chain's CDR3 is CASSLSLGAGSETQYF. The CDR3 DNA reads TGTGCCAGCAGCTTAAGTCTTGGGGCCGGTTCGGAGACCCAGTACTTC.

The gene calls are TRBV29-1 and TRBJ1-1; no reliable D call. Germline-derived CDR1 and CDR2 are SQVTM and ANQGSEA. The CDR3 loop spans 11 amino acids. V was pared by 4 bases and J by 1 base, with 4 bases between. The CDR3 protein is CSVVKNTEAFF. The CDR3 DNA is TGCAGCGTTGTGAAGAACACTGAAGCTTTCTTT.

This chain uses TRBV6-5 with TRBJ2-5, with 7 bases that match TRBD1. This CDR3 contains 14 residues. The V gene's germline CDR1 is MNHEY and CDR2 SVGAGI. V lost 6 bases to trimming and J lost 1 base; unmatched junction nucleotides: 5. The CDR3 sequence is CASRTPGGQETQYF. DNA of the CDR3: TGTGCCAGCAGAACCCCAGGGGGCCAAGAGACCCAGTACTTC.

The rearrangement uses TRBV30 and TRBJ2-1; 8 bases line up with TRBD2. The CDR3 totals 15 residues. Germline V gene data show CDR1 as GTSNPN and CDR2 as SVGIG (reference sequence). Trimming at V came to 0 bases and at J to 5 bases, leaving 6 bases not matched to a gene. CDR3 region: CAWSVGAGEHNEQFF. CDR3 nucleotide sequence: TGTGCCTGGAGTGTAGGAGCGGGGGAGCACAATGAGCAGTTCTTC.

The V gene is TRBV27, the J gene TRBJ2-7, with 12 bases lining up with TRBD2. Germline-derived CDR1 and CDR2 are MNHEY and SMNVEV (reference sequence). Trimming cost V 4 bases and J 2 bases; bases outside gene matches: 3. The CDR3 has 15 residues. CDR3 loop: CASSYRTSGTYEQYF. The CDR3 nucleotides are TGTGCCAGCAGTTACCGGACTAGCGGGACCTACGAGCAGTACTTC.

This clone was recorded once. This chain uses TRBV3-1 (or the pseudogene TRBV3-2) with TRBJ2-3, with unresolved D. CDR1 is LGHDT, CDR2 YNNKEL, per germline (reference sequence). The CDR3 has 13 residues. The germline V and J ends were trimmed by 2 bases and 7 bases, with 10 bases remaining between them. This chain's CDR3 is CASSQSDINTQYF. CDR3 bases: TGTGCCAGCAGCCAAAGTGATATAAATACGCAGTATTTT.

In this sample, this clone turned up once. The chain carries TRBV13 and TRBJ2-7, with 7 bases that match TRBD1. CDR3 length: 15 amino acids. CDR1 and CDR2 (germline): PRHDT, FYEKMQ (reference sequence). J was trimmed by 2 bases and V by 5 bases; bases with no gene match: 9. The CDR3: CASSANSDRAYEQYF. The DNA of the CDR3 is TGTGCCAGCAGCGCGAACTCCGACAGGGCCTACGAGCAGTACTTC.

The rearrangement links TRBV5-1 to TRBJ1-3, with TRBD1 as a possible D gene (5 bases). The CDR3 is 15 residues long. Germline CDR1 is SGHRS and CDR2 is YFSETQ. V gave up 0 bases and J gave up 0 bases, with 7 bases separating them. The CDR3 DNA follows: TGCGCCAGCAGCTTGGGACAGATCTCTGGAAACACCATATATTTT. Translating gives CASSLGQISGNTIYF.

This sequence joins TRBV11-2 and TRBJ2-1, with no clear D. CDR3 length: 13 amino acids. In germline, CDR1 is SGHAT, CDR2 FQNNGV. Trimming pared 2 bases from V and 9 bases from J, leaving 11 bases between. CDR3 residues: CASSLPLVSEQFF. DNA for the CDR3: TGTGCCAGCAGCTTACCCCTGGTATCTGAGCAGTTCTTC.

The rearrangement uses TRBV27 and TRBJ1-5; possibly TRBD1 for D (5 bases). The CDR3 spans 12 residues. V lost 7 bases and J lost 7, with 11 bases in between. CDR1 and CDR2 from the germline V gene are MNHEY and SMNVEV (reference sequence). The CDR3 DNA reads TGTGCCAGCAACAACCGGGGCCAGCCCCAGCATTTT. This translates into CASNNRGQPQHF.

This chain links TRBV5-1 with TRBJ2-3; D possibly corresponds to TRBD2 (7 bases). CDR1 SGHRS and CDR2 YFSETQ come from the germline V gene. V lost 4 bases, J lost 0 bases, and 18 bases lay in between. The length of the CDR3 is 17 residues. The CDR3 protein is CASSPLGGGYSTDTQYF. In DNA form, the CDR3 reads TGCGCCAGCAGCCCGCTGGGGGGGGGCTATAGCACAGATACGCAGTATTTT.

CDR3 loop: CASNQGSYADTQYF. CDR3 bases: TGTGCCAGCAACCAAGGATCTTACGCAGATACGCAGTATTTT. The genes are TRBV5-6 and TRBJ2-3; the D is unclear. The CDR3 extends over 14 amino acids. Germline V lookup: CDR1 SGHDT, CDR2 YYEEEE. Trimming removed 6 bases at V and 4 bases at J, with 15 bases between.

This clone is a singleton in its sample. The chain combines TRBV7-2 with TRBJ2-3; 10 bases agree with TRBD1. Trimming at V came to 1 base and at J to 10 bases, leaving 2 bases not matched to a gene. The germline V gene has CDR1 SGHTA and CDR2 FQGNSA. This CDR3 has 13 amino acids. CDR3 bases: TGTGCCAGCAGCTTAGGGGGACAGGGGTCGCAGTATTTT. This translates into CASSLGGQGSQYF.

This chain links TRBV14 with TRBJ1-1; D gene ambiguous. The CDR3 covers 12 residues. Germline loops: CDR1 SGHDN, CDR2 FVKESK. The V and J ends lost 1 base and 7 bases respectively, with 7 bases between them. This CDR3 is CASSQGNYEAFF. In DNA form, the CDR3 reads TGTGCCAGCAGCCAAGGGAATTATGAAGCTTTCTTT.

This clone was recorded only once. The chain links TRBV3-1 (or the pseudogene TRBV3-2) to TRBJ2-7; 7 bases line up with TRBD1. Germline CDR1 LGHDT, CDR2 YNNKEL (reference sequence). Trimming removed 1 base from V and 3 bases from J; junction bases left unmatched: 9. This CDR3 region has 16 residues. CDR3 nucleotide sequence: TGTGCCAGCAGCCAAGGGACAGGTAAGGTGGGCTACGAGCAGTACTTC. Amino acid sequence: CASSQGTGKVGYEQYF.

As DNA, the CDR3 is TGTGCCAGCAGCGCGGGCCCGGGCTTCACTGAAGCTTTCTTT. Protein product: CASSAGPGFTEAFF. V is TRBV9 and J is TRBJ1-1; D gene ambiguous. Germline V gene sequence: CDR1 SGDLS, CDR2 YYNGEE. V dropped 3 bases and J dropped 4 bases, with 13 bases sitting between them. The CDR3 runs to 14 residues. Combining the CDR3 with reference TRBV9 and TRBJ1-1 gives the whole variable domain DSGVTQTPKHLITATGQRVTLRCSPRSGDLSVYWYQQSLDQGLQFLIQYYNGEERAKGNILERFSAQQFPDLHSELNLSSLELGDSALYFCASSAGPGFTEAFFGQGTRLTVV.

The count of this clone is one. V gene TRBV2 combines with J gene TRBJ1-5; D remains ambiguous. Trimming left V 7 bases short and J 7 bases short, with 14 bases between. Germline lookup yields CDR1 SNHLY and CDR2 FYNNEI. This CDR3 contains 13 residues. CDR3: CASNLPGPQPQHF. As DNA, the CDR3 is TGTGCCAGCAACCTCCCGGGCCCCCAGCCCCAGCATTTT.